Following are 26 T cell receptor beta chains from one sample sequenced in a study of identifying expanded T cells in peripheral blood. Method: immunoSEQ multiplex PCR; TCRdb's copy keeps in-frame clones and lacks some. This repertoire shows fewer than 85,000 clones, almost 85% found once; its top ten account for about 20%. Sequencing was carried out using blood. The receptors were gathered from a person between 18 and 75 years old in good health.

This CDR3 is CASSGARHNEQFF. As DNA, the CDR3 is TGTGCCAGCAGTGGAGCTCGACACAATGAGCAGTTCTTC. The genes are TRBV2 and TRBJ2-1; the D is unclear. The germline gives CDR1 SNHLY, CDR2 FYNNEI. This CDR3 spans 13 amino acids. The V end lost 4 bases, the J end lost 5 bases, and 9 bases lay between the germline ends.

The chain couples TRBV11-3 to TRBJ2-7; tentatively, D is TRBD2 (5 bases). Trimming cost V 5 bases and J 7 bases, with 15 bases left between them. This CDR3 comprises 13 residues. From germline, CDR1 is SGHNT and CDR2 YENEEA. The CDR3 nucleotides read TGTGCCAGCAGCCTCACGCGGGTAGGGGAGCAGTACTTC. It yields the protein CASSLTRVGEQYF. Looking up the rest from reference TRBV11-3 and TRBJ2-7 gives the full variable domain: EAGVVQSPRYKIIEKKQPVAFWCNPISGHNTLYWYLQNLGQGPELLIRYENEEAVDDSQLPKDRFSAERLKGVDSTLKIQPAELGDSAVYLCASSLTRVGEQYFGPGTRLTVT.

This clone occurred once. This chain uses TRBV6-1 with TRBJ1-3, with TRBD1 identical over 8 bases. The CDR3 totals 17 residues. Germline V gene data show CDR1 as MNHNS and CDR2 as SASEGT. Germline trimming cut 3 bases from V and 0 bases from J; bases unmatched to any gene: 7. The CDR3 nucleotides are TGTGCCAGCAGTGACAACCGCAGGGGGCCCTCTGGAAACACCATATATTTT. Translated: CASSDNRRGPSGNTIYF.

The table lists this clone with a count of one. The chain has TRBV5-1 and TRBJ1-4; D is perhaps TRBD1 (5 bases). The CDR3 runs to 15 residues. V was pared by 5 bases and J by 6 bases, with 17 bases between. CDR1 is SGHRS and CDR2 is YFSETQ in the germline V gene. CDR3 bases: TGCGCCAGCAGTTCGACCCCAGGGAAGGATGAAAAACTGTTTTTT. It translates to CASSSTPGKDEKLFF.

The genes are TRBV5-1 and TRBJ1-6; D gene unclear. Germline V CDR1 and CDR2: SGHRS, YFSETQ. Trimming stripped 0 bases from V and 10 bases from J, with 14 bases between. The CDR3 covers 15 residues. CDR3 region: CASSLVTAKESPLHF. In nucleotides, the CDR3 is TGCGCCAGCAGCTTGGTGACCGCTAAGGAGTCACCCCTCCACTTT.

The V gene is TRBV30, the J gene TRBJ2-6; D is uncertain. Germline-derived CDR1 and CDR2 are GTSNPN and SVGIG (reference sequence). The V gene lost 2 bases and the J gene lost 0 bases, with 5 bases spanning the gap. CDR3 length: 14 amino acids. As DNA, the CDR3 is TGTGCCTGGAGTCCCACCTCTGGGGCCAACGTCCTGACTTTC. Translation: CAWSPTSGANVLTF. Full variable domain (missing parts from reference TRBV30 and TRBJ2-6): SQTIHQWPATLVQPVGSPLSLECTVEGTSNPNLYWYRQAAGRGLQLLFYSVGIGQISSEVPQNLSASRPQDRQFILSSKKLLLSDSGFYLCAWSPTSGANVLTFGAGSRLTVL.

Remarks on this clone: Within the sample, other DNA sequences also encode this same CDR3. The CDR3, as DNA: TGTGCCTGGAGAACCGGGACAGATTTCTATGGCTACACCTTC. It specifies CAWRTGTDFYGYTF. The chain joins TRBV30 to TRBJ1-2, with TRBD1 identical over 7 bases. CDR3 length equals 14 residues. The germline gives CDR1 GTSNPN, CDR2 SVGIG (reference sequence). The V segment lost 3 bases and the J segment 4 bases; nucleotides outside the gene matches: 8.

The rearrangement joins TRBV7-3 to TRBJ1-1, with D uncertain. Germline-derived CDR1 and CDR2 are SGHTA and FQGTGA. V shed 1 base and J shed 0 bases, with 12 bases lying between them. This CDR3 is built from 16 residues. CDR3 residues: CASSLNGWGMNTEAFF. As DNA, the CDR3 is TGTGCCAGCAGCTTAAATGGATGGGGAATGAACACTGAAGCTTTCTTT.

The chain combines TRBV7-9 with TRBJ2-1, with 7 bases lining up with TRBD1. With V trimmed by 2 bases and J by 4 bases, 5 bases remained unmatched. Per the germline V gene, CDR1 is SEHNR and CDR2 is FQNEAQ (reference sequence). The CDR3 spans 15 residues. CDR3 nucleotides: TGTGCCAGCAGCTTATCGGGACAGACGTACAATGAGCAGTTCTTC. It yields the protein CASSLSGQTYNEQFF.

The rearrangement uses TRBV29-1 and TRBJ2-2; no reliable D call. CDR3 length: 12 residues. Germline V gives CDR1 SQVTM, CDR2 ANQGSEA. With 5 bases removed from V and 6 bases from J, the gap between germline ends came to 10 bases. The CDR3 DNA reads TGCAGCGTTTACTTGGACCCCGGGGAGCTGTTTTTT. Amino acids: CSVYLDPGELFF.

The chain combines TRBV30 with TRBJ2-7; the D gene is possibly TRBD2 (5 bases). The CDR3 loop spans 13 amino acids. V gave up 4 bases and J gave up 3 bases, with 13 bases separating them. CDR1 is GTSNPN and CDR2 is SVGIG in the germline V gene (reference sequence). CDR3 loop: CAWTPLLGYEQYF. Here the CDR3 DNA reads TGTGCCTGGACCCCGTTACTAGGCTACGAGCAGTACTTC.

The chain links TRBV9 to TRBJ2-1; no reliable D call. Per germline, CDR1 SGDLS and CDR2 YYNGEE. V was shortened by 0 bases and J by 7 bases, with 11 bases between the two germline ends. This CDR3 has 14 residues. The DNA of the CDR3 is TGTGCCAGCAGCGTAGCGTGGCTACAGAATGAGCAGTTCTTC. Translated: CASSVAWLQNEQFF.

In its sample, this clone was seen once. The genes are TRBV6-4 and TRBJ1-2, with 9 nucleotides matching TRBD1. With 3 bases clipped from V and 4 bases from J, the junction kept 3 bases outside the gene matches. The germline V gene encodes CDR1 MRHNA and CDR2 SNTAGT. This CDR3 has 14 residues. The CDR3 reads CASSETGGGYGYTF. The DNA of the CDR3 is TGTGCCAGCAGTGAAACAGGGGGCGGCTATGGCTACACCTTC.

The rearrangement links TRBV6-6 to TRBJ1-3; TRBD1 is a possible D gene (5 bases). The CDR3 is 15 amino acids. V was cut by 2 bases and J by 6 bases, with 14 bases left in between. Germline assignment: CDR1 MNHNY and CDR2 SVGAGI (reference sequence). CDR3 sequence (DNA): TGTGCCAGCAGTTACCTGGGGTCCGGGGCAAACACCATATATTTT. It encodes CASSYLGSGANTIYF.

The chain uses TRBV5-1 and TRBJ2-1, with 7 bases lining up with TRBD1. Germline assignment: CDR1 SGHRS and CDR2 YFSETQ. There are 16 residues in the CDR3. Germline trimming cut 3 bases from V and 3 bases from J; bases unmatched to any gene: 9. The CDR3 reads CASSSATGTFYNEQFF. The CDR3 DNA is TGCGCCAGCAGCTCGGCGACAGGGACATTCTACAATGAGCAGTTCTTC.

The rearrangement joins TRBV5-6 to TRBJ1-5; D gene uncertain. With 2 bases removed from V and 6 bases from J, the gap between germline ends came to 15 bases. Germline V gene data show CDR1 as SGHDT and CDR2 as YYEEEE. This CDR3 spans 15 amino acids. The CDR3 spells CASSFGQPASQPQHF. As DNA, the CDR3 is TGTGCCAGCAGCTTCGGGCAACCGGCGAGTCAGCCCCAGCATTTT. Full variable domain (outside the CDR3, taken from reference TRBV5-6 and TRBJ1-5): DAGVTQSPTHLIKTRGQQVTLRCSPKSGHDTVSWYQQALGQGPQFIFQYYEEEERQRGNFPDRFSGHQFPNYSSELNVNALLLGDSALYLCASSFGQPASQPQHFGDGTRLSIL.

This chain joins TRBV7-2 and TRBJ2-2, with a tentative D call TRBD2 (6 bases). The CDR3 contains 15 residues. In germline, CDR1 is SGHTA, CDR2 FQGNSA. V was shortened by 1 base and J by 4 bases, with 10 bases between the two germline ends. The DNA for the CDR3 is TGTGCCAGCAGCTTAGTCGCGGGGTTCACCGGGGAGCTGTTTTTT. Its translation is CASSLVAGFTGELFF.

The chain couples TRBV28 to TRBJ1-6; TRBD1 agrees at 11 bases. The V gene's germline CDR1 is MDHEN and CDR2 SYDVKM. The CDR3 runs 21 residues. V was clipped by 5 bases and J by 6 bases; unmatched bases: 21. The CDR3 coding sequence is TGTGCCAGCAGTCCCGACCCCGGGACAGGGGGTAAGGGTAGCCGTAATTCACCCCTCCACTTT. Translating it yields CASSPDPGTGGKGSRNSPLHF.

This CDR3 is CASSYSVGPYEQYF. DNA for the CDR3: TGTGCCAGCAGTTACTCAGTGGGGCCCTACGAGCAGTACTTC. The chain is built from TRBV6-6 and TRBJ2-7, with D maybe TRBD1 (5 bases). Germline CDR1 MNHNY, CDR2 SVGAGI (reference sequence). Trimming removed 0 bases from V and 2 bases from J, with 8 bases in between. The CDR3 length is 14 residues.

V gene TRBV4-3 combines with J gene TRBJ2-1, with 7 bases identical to TRBD1. V dropped 1 base and J dropped 4; count of bases not matched to a gene: 4. CDR3 length equals 15 residues. CDR1 and CDR2 from the germline V gene are LGHNA and YSLEER. The CDR3 nucleotides read TGCGCCAGCAGCCAAGCGGGACAGCCTTACAATGAGCAGTTCTTC. Amino acid sequence: CASSQAGQPYNEQFF.

This chain links TRBV10-3 with TRBJ2-1; possible D gene TRBD1, 7 bases. CDR3 length equals 15 residues. V lost 7 bases and J 1 base, leaving 14 bases between the germline ends. Germline assignment: CDR1 ENHRY and CDR2 SYGVKD. CDR3 protein: CAITGQGGSYNEQFF. The CDR3 DNA reads as TGTGCCATCACAGGCCAGGGGGGTTCCTACAATGAGCAGTTCTTC.

This clone was seen only once. J is TRBJ2-1 and V is TRBV7-3, with 10 bases matching TRBD1. The junction had 13 bases not matched to a gene; V was cut back by 11 bases and J by 6 bases. Germline assignment: CDR1 SGHTA and CDR2 FQGTGA. The CDR3 totals 15 residues. CDR3 nucleotides: TGTGCCCCGCCAAATAGGGACAGGGGCCCCAATGAGCAGTTCTTC. Translation gives CAPPNRDRGPNEQFF. Together with reference TRBV7-3 and TRBJ2-1, the CDR3 gives the full variable domain: GAGVSQTPSNKVTEKGKYVELRCDPISGHTALYWYRQSLGQGPEFLIYFQGTGAADDSGLPNDRFFAVRPEGSVSTLKIQRTERGDSAVYLCAPPNRDRGPNEQFFGPGTRLTVL.

This clone turned up a few times. The CDR3 sequence: CASSSVNRDEQYF. CDR3 DNA sequence: TGTGCCAGCAGTTCGGTCAACAGGGACGAGCAGTACTTC. V and J are TRBV27 and TRBJ2-7, with D possibly TRBD1 on 6 matching bases. Germline CDR1 and CDR2: MNHEY and SMNVEV (reference sequence). CDR3 length: 13 amino acids. With 4 bases removed from V and 5 bases from J, the gap between germline ends came to 12 bases.

The genes are TRBV5-8 and TRBJ1-2; D gene unclear. Trimming pared 4 bases from V and 5 bases from J, leaving 12 bases between. The CDR3 covers 13 residues. Germline V gives CDR1 SGHTS, CDR2 YDEGEE. The CDR3 nucleotides read TGTGCCAGCAGCCGACTCGGACCTTATGGCTACACCTTC. It codes for CASSRLGPYGYTF.

The CDR3, as DNA: TGTGCCAGCAGAGCCACGAGGAGCTCCTACGAGCAGTACTTC. It specifies CASRATRSSYEQYF. The chain uses TRBV6-5 and TRBJ2-7; D gene unclear. The germline V gene has CDR1 MNHEY and CDR2 SVGAGI. The V gene lost 6 bases and the J gene lost 0 bases, with 12 bases spanning the gap. This CDR3 region has 14 residues.

V usage is TRBV15 and J usage is TRBJ2-7, with a weak D call TRBD1 (9 bases). The ends were cut back, 3 bases at V and 2 bases at J, with 17 bases in the middle. This CDR3 has 16 amino acids. CDR1 LNHNV and CDR2 YYDKDF come from the germline V gene (reference sequence). The CDR3 protein is CATSRVAGQGPYEQYF. The CDR3 DNA reads TGTGCCACCAGCAGGGTAGCGGGACAGGGTCCCTACGAGCAGTACTTC.